These T cell receptor beta chains were read from a single sample in a study of blood T cell repertoires in COVID-19. TCRdb's table, derived via immunoSEQ multiplex PCR, lists solely in-frame clones and lacks some. The data contain about 160,000 clones, just over 90% of them singletons. Specimen: peripheral blood. These receptor sequences come from a man between 18 and 35 years old with acute or convalescent COVID-19. CDR3s leave out the opening cysteine and the closing phenylalanine or tryptophan.

v_gene | CDR3aa
TRBV30 | AWSTGTTAYNEQF
TRBV27 | ASRPGQNTEAF
TRBV5-1 | ASSPAGTEAF
TRBV4-1 | ASSQSIEMNTEAF
TRBV4-1 | ASSQGQGISNSPLH
TRBV5-1 | ASSSVTGYKPTEQY
TRBV5-8 | ASSFPSGSPLH
TRBV28 | ASMSPGQGGSPLH
TRBV18 | ASSPPSLAGQPQH
TRBV9 | ASSVGTGEYEQY
TRBV12-3/TRBV12-4 | ASSPGTSYGYT
TRBV19 | ASSGQVNEKLF
TRBV19 | ASSILTVNTEAF
TRBV5-4 | ASSLVGGLGETQY
TRBV9 | ASSVGGLGTYGYT
TRBV3-1/TRBV3-2 | ASSQWGLGSSSTDTQY
TRBV7-2 | ASSTWGEGSNYGYT
TRBV27 | ASSARTGTGNTGELF
TRBV12-3/TRBV12-4 | ASSFQGYTIY
TRBV5-4 | ASTLGGNSGNTIY
TRBV5-1 | ASSPGQNNQPQH
TRBV5-1 | ASSLDSRGTGELF
TRBV11-2 | ASSSDRGNTIY
TRBV25-1 | ASTRSGTGGANTEAF
TRBV25-1 | ASSEYGGLGYGYT
TRBV4-1 | ASSQTGHYEQY
TRBV5-1 | ASSSGDREGEKLF
TRBV5-1 | ASSVGWGRDTEAF
TRBV5-1 | ASEGGQNTEAF
TRBV28 | ASSSLAGVGETQY
TRBV25-1 | ASERQGDTEAF
TRBV18 | ASSPQTRDAGAGYT
TRBV3-1/TRBV3-2 | ASSPRIGAGANVLT
TRBV18 | ASSPRQGAIDTQY
TRBV5-1 | ASSLGQGMREQY
TRBV27 | ASSSFGLAGAETQY
TRBV11-3 | ASSFPFPWAGTEAF
TRBV2 | ASSSLAGQSYEQY
TRBV10-2 | ATQGEGDGPTYEQY
TRBV2 | ASRYSDLET
TRBV2 | ASTGASGQYSNYGYT
TRBV25-1 | ASSGPGQGGSEQPQH
TRBV10-2 | ASSGGGQRTGELF
TRBV5-1 | ASSLGGLAPSSYEQY
TRBV27 | ASSLWGGSGANVLT
TRBV19 | ASSAPGILQH
TRBV24-1 | ATSGTGAPNQPQH
TRBV4-2 | ASSQGQGDTEAF
TRBV7-9 | ASSLTGNNEKLF